The 25 T cell receptor beta chains presented below share a single source sample, sequenced in a study of cytomegalovirus exposure and HLA in healthy donors. PCR employed 60 Vbeta and 13 Jbeta primers. Produced via immunoSEQ multiplex PCR; TCRdb's table is partial and in-frame only. The sample holds tens of thousands of clones, around 77% seen once. The sequenced sample consisted of PBMCs. These receptors all stem from a man aged 25 to 40 in good health and CMV-seronegative.

The genes are TRBV4-1 and TRBJ1-1; the match to TRBD1 covers 8 bases. Trimming cost V 0 bases and J 1 base; bases outside gene matches: 13. This CDR3 spans 19 amino acids. Germline lookup yields CDR1 MGHRA and CDR2 YSYEKL. The CDR3 nucleotides read TGCGCCAGCAGCCAAGATCCGGGTCAGGGGGCGTACCGGAACACTGAAGCTTTCTTT. It codes for CASSQDPGQGAYRNTEAFF.

The chain carries TRBV19 and TRBJ1-5; tentative D call: TRBD1 (5 bases). CDR1 is LNHDA, CDR2 SQIVND, per germline (reference sequence). Trimming shortened V by 1 base and J by 3 bases, and 13 bases separated the two germline ends. The CDR3 extends over 16 amino acids. In nucleotides, the CDR3 is TGTGCCAGTAGTATAGTAGGGCAGGGCAACAATCAGCCCCAGCATTTT. The encoded protein is CASSIVGQGNNQPQHF.

In DNA, the CDR3 is TGTGCCAGCAGCAAAACTAGCGTATACTCCTACGAGCAGTACTTC. The encoded protein is CASSKTSVYSYEQYF. V usage is TRBV6-5 and J usage is TRBJ2-7, with 7 bases fitting TRBD2. Germline CDR1 and CDR2: MNHEY and SVGAGI. After removal of 6 bases from V and 0 bases from J, the junction contained 8 bases not matched to a gene. This CDR3 is 15 amino acids long.

This chain joins TRBV5-5 and TRBJ1-4; 9 nucleotides agree with TRBD1. There are 17 residues in the CDR3. After removal of 0 bases from V and 7 bases from J, the junction contained 10 bases not matched to a gene. Germline CDR1 and CDR2: SGHKS and YYEKEE (reference sequence). The DNA for the CDR3 is TGTGCCAGCAGCTTGGGGACCGCCGGGACAGGGTTTGAAAAACTGTTTTTT. Translating gives CASSLGTAGTGFEKLFF.

CDR3 region: CASSDSDEKLFF. CDR3 sequence (DNA): TGTGCCAGCAGTGATTCGGATGAAAAACTGTTTTTT. The chain recombines TRBV2 with TRBJ1-4; D gene unclear. The germline CDR1 and CDR2 sequences are SNHLY and FYNNEI. V lost 3 bases, J lost 6 bases, and 5 bases lay in between. The CDR3 spans 12 residues. Combining the CDR3 with reference TRBV2 and TRBJ1-4 gives the whole variable domain EPEVTQTPSHQVTQMGQEVILRCVPISNHLYFYWYRQILGQKVEFLVSFYNNEISEKSEIFDDQFSVERPDGSNFTLKIRSTKLEDSAMYFCASSDSDEKLFFGSGTQLSVL.

The CDR3 bases are TGTGCCAGTGCCGGTGGCAATCAGCCCCAGCATTTT. Its translation: CASAGGNQPQHF. The gene calls are TRBV19 and TRBJ1-5; unclear D gene. The CDR3 totals 12 residues. Trimming shortened V by 8 bases and J by 2 bases, and 7 bases separated the two germline ends. Germline CDR1 reads LNHDA; CDR2 reads SQIVND (reference sequence).

This chain connects TRBV28 to TRBJ1-5; D not resolved. The CDR3 length is 13 residues. The germline V gene has CDR1 MDHEN and CDR2 SYDVKM. Trimming removed 6 bases from V and 3 bases from J, with 9 bases in between. CDR3 residues: CASRSYNNQPQHF. CDR3 in DNA: TGTGCCAGCAGGAGTTATAACAATCAGCCCCAGCATTTT.

This clone was detected only once. V gene TRBV5-4 combines with J gene TRBJ2-5; a possible D gene is TRBD1 (6 bases). The V gene lost 4 bases and the J gene lost 2 bases, with 15 bases spanning the gap. Per the germline V gene, CDR1 is SGHNT and CDR2 is YYREEE (reference sequence). CDR3 length: 15 residues. DNA for the CDR3: TGTGCCAGCAGCACCGCCGGGACAAGACAAGAGACCCAGTACTTC. Translation gives CASSTAGTRQETQYF.

V gene TRBV5-4 combines with J gene TRBJ1-2; D is undetermined. Germline CDR1 and CDR2: SGHNT and YYREEE (reference sequence). The CDR3 extends over 14 amino acids. V was cut by 2 bases and J by 2 bases, with 10 bases left in between. The DNA of the CDR3 is TGTGCCAGCAGCTTTAGTACCGAGAACTATGGCTACACCTTC. Its translation: CASSFSTENYGYTF.

The chain links TRBV5-5 to TRBJ1-1; 8 positions match TRBD1. The CDR3 contains 14 residues. Trimming at V came to 2 bases and at J to 4 bases, leaving 4 bases not matched to a gene. Germline V gives CDR1 SGHKS, CDR2 YYEKEE (reference sequence). The CDR3 protein is CASSFWQGATEAFF. In DNA form, the CDR3 reads TGTGCCAGCAGCTTCTGGCAGGGGGCCACTGAAGCTTTCTTT.

This CDR3 is CASSYGQGFDTIYF. The CDR3 DNA is TGTGCCAGCAGTTATGGGCAGGGGTTTGACACCATATATTTT. This chain uses TRBV6-5 with TRBJ1-3; tentative D call: TRBD1 (6 bases). The CDR3 is 14 residues long. The V end was cut by 3 bases, the J end by 8 bases, with 14 bases between. Looked up from germline, CDR1 is MNHEY and CDR2 is SVGAGI.

This clone has a handful of counts. This specimen includes other DNA sequences encoding the same CDR3. The gene calls are TRBV5-1 and TRBJ2-7, with TRBD2 as a possible D gene (7 bases). The CDR3 contains 13 residues. Trimming pared 6 bases from V and 2 bases from J, leaving 12 bases between. CDR1 is SGHRS, CDR2 YFSETQ, per germline. The DNA of the CDR3 is TGCGCCAGCAAGCGGGACACGGCCTACGAGCAGTACTTC. As protein: CASKRDTAYEQYF.

This chain uses TRBV5-6 with TRBJ1-2; tentatively, D is TRBD1 (5 bases). The CDR3 runs 14 residues. The germline V gene encodes CDR1 SGHDT and CDR2 YYEEEE. V shed 0 bases and J shed 8 bases, with 14 bases lying between them. The DNA for the CDR3 is TGTGCCAGCAGCTTGGGCGTCGGGGCGGGGGGCTACACCTTC. Translation: CASSLGVGAGGYTF.

In this sample, this clone turned up a few times. The V call is TRBV6-5, the J call TRBJ2-7; 8 nucleotides line up with TRBD2. The CDR3 has 15 residues. Germline CDR1 reads MNHEY; CDR2 reads SVGAGI. With V trimmed by 1 base and J by 3 bases, 5 bases remained unmatched. CDR3 bases: TGTGCCAGCAGTTACTATTTGGGGACTAGCTACGAGCAGTACTTC. Translation gives CASSYYLGTSYEQYF.

The chain joins TRBV2 to TRBJ2-5; 8 bases are shared with TRBD2. Germline loops: CDR1 SNHLY, CDR2 FYNNEI. V gave up 6 bases and J gave up 4 bases; unmatched junction bases: 13. The CDR3 runs 16 residues. The CDR3 here is CASSKLQGLGGETQYF. The CDR3 coding sequence is TGTGCCAGCAGCAAGCTTCAGGGACTAGGAGGAGAGACCCAGTACTTC.

Only one count was recorded for this clone. This sequence joins TRBV4-2 and TRBJ2-2, with 13 bases aligning to TRBD2. After removal of 3 bases from V and 4 bases from J, the junction contained 2 bases not matched to a gene. Germline V gene lookup returns CDR1 LGHNA and CDR2 YNFKEQ. This CDR3 is 16 amino acids long. CDR3 sequence (DNA): TGTGCCAGCAGCCAGAGACTAGCGGGGGGCACCGGGGAGCTGTTTTTT. It codes for CASSQRLAGGTGELFF.

The CDR3 reads CASSYAGTGGTGELFF. The DNA for the CDR3 is TGTGCCAGCAGTTACGCCGGGACAGGGGGGACCGGGGAGCTGTTTTTT. The chain couples TRBV27 to TRBJ2-2; 11 nucleotides agree with TRBD1. The V gene end was trimmed by 4 bases and the J gene end by 5 bases; junction bases not matched to a gene: 6. The V gene's germline CDR1 is MNHEY and CDR2 SMNVEV (reference sequence). This CDR3 region has 16 residues.

The rearrangement links TRBV4-2 to TRBJ1-4, with D perhaps matching TRBD1 (6 bases). The germline gives CDR1 LGHNA, CDR2 YNFKEQ. V lost 5 bases and J lost 5, with 15 bases in between. This CDR3 is 15 amino acids long. The DNA of the CDR3 is TGTGCCAGCAGCTCAAAACAGGGAGAAAATGAAAAACTGTTTTTT. Protein sequence: CASSSKQGENEKLFF.

This clone was observed a few times. The gene calls are TRBV7-2 and TRBJ2-2; D remains ambiguous. With 5 bases removed from V and 5 bases from J, the gap between germline ends came to 12 bases. CDR3 length: 14 residues. Looked up from germline, CDR1 is SGHTA and CDR2 is FQGNSA. The CDR3 region has the DNA TGTGCCAGCAGCCAAATCCACGGGACCGGGGAGCTGTTTTTT. It specifies CASSQIHGTGELFF. Full variable domain (remainder filled in from reference TRBV7-2 and TRBJ2-2): GAGVSQSPSNKVTEKGKDVELRCDPISGHTALYWYRQSLGQGLEFLIYFQGNSAPDKSGLPSDRFSAERTGGSVSTLTIQRTQQEDSAVYLCASSQIHGTGELFFGEGSRLTVL.

A single count supports this clone. The chain has TRBV6-6 and TRBJ1-4; possibly TRBD1 for D (6 bases). The CDR3 consists of 14 residues. Germline V gives CDR1 MNHNY, CDR2 SVGAGI (reference sequence). V dropped 6 bases and J dropped 8 bases, with 16 bases sitting between them. The CDR3: CASRPIQGSEKLFF. The CDR3 nucleotides read TGTGCCAGCAGACCAATCCAGGGGTCGGAAAAACTGTTTTTT.

The chain joins TRBV19 to TRBJ2-3, with TRBD2 matching over 8 bases. Germline values: CDR1 LNHDA, CDR2 SQIVND (reference sequence). The trim removed 5 bases at V and 1 base at J, leaving 2 bases unmatched. CDR3 length: 14 amino acids. CDR3 bases: TGTGCCAGTAGTGACGGGAGGGGCACAGATACGCAGTATTTT. Its protein product is CASSDGRGTDTQYF.

The chain carries TRBV6-1 and TRBJ2-4, with D hard to call. CDR3 length: 13 residues. Looked up from germline, CDR1 is MNHNS and CDR2 is SASEGT. V was cut by 2 bases and J by 6 bases, with 8 bases left in between. The CDR3 bases are TGTGCCAGCAGTGAACAGGCAGGAAACATTCAGTACTTC. Translated, it gives CASSEQAGNIQYF.

The V gene is TRBV15, the J gene TRBJ1-1; 10 bases match TRBD1. Trimming cost V 3 bases and J 1 base; bases outside gene matches: 5. The CDR3 is 16 amino acids. Per germline, CDR1 LNHNV and CDR2 YYDKDF (reference sequence). The CDR3 nucleotides read TGTGCCACCAGCAGCGACAGGGGGCTAAGGAACACTGAAGCTTTCTTT. Its protein is CATSSDRGLRNTEAFF. Looking up the rest from reference TRBV15 and TRBJ1-1 gives the full variable domain: DAMVIQNPRYQVTQFGKPVTLSCSQTLNHNVMYWYQQKSSQAPKLLFHYYDKDFNNEADTPDNFQSRRPNTSFCFLDIRSPGLGDTAMYLCATSSDRGLRNTEAFFGQGTRLTVV.

The chain combines TRBV5-1 with TRBJ2-7, with a possible D match to TRBD2 (5 bases). Trimming cost V 2 bases and J 3 bases, with 12 bases left between them. Germline assignment: CDR1 SGHRS and CDR2 YFSETQ. This CDR3 spans 14 amino acids. The CDR3 DNA follows: TGCGCCAGCAGCTTCACGGGGTCAGGCTACGAGCAGTACTTC. It yields the protein CASSFTGSGYEQYF.

This chain connects TRBV2 to TRBJ2-5, with 7 bases aligning to TRBD1. The J call may be mistaken, given a closer DNA end match to TRBJ2-7. Germline values: CDR1 SNHLY, CDR2 FYNNEI. The CDR3 is 15 residues long. CDR3 coding DNA: TGTGCCAGCAGGGAGCAGGGGGTTGAGTCCTACGAGCAGTACTTC. Translation: CASREQGVESYEQYF.